The next 29 T cell receptor beta chains were all read from a single sample in a study of T cells in Graves' hyperthyroidism and ophthalmopathy. RNA transcripts yielded amplified TCR beta CDR3 regions. The study used the HTBI primer set for a first-round RT-PCR of the TCR CDR3. TCRdb reprocessed the multiplex PCR reads with MiXCR, giving one entry per CDR3 protein. The table has 300,000 to 450,000 distinct CDR3 sequences, approximately 15% seen once. Material: blood. These receptors all come from a young woman with Graves' hyperthyroidism that later progressed to Graves' ophthalmopathy.

This clonotype was found many times. The chain employs TRBV7-9 and TRBJ2-2; the match to TRBD2 covers 8 bases. Germline trimming cut 10 bases from V and 1 base from J; bases unmatched to any gene: 5. The germline V gene has CDR1 SEHNR and CDR2 FQNEAQ (reference sequence). The CDR3 consists of 14 residues. The CDR3 sequence: CAIQLAGNTGELFF. The CDR3 nucleotides read TGTGCCATCCAGCTAGCGGGGAACACCGGGGAGCTGTTTTTT.

A few counts support this clonotype. The V call is TRBV9, the J call TRBJ1-5; 7 nucleotides align to TRBD1. The length of the CDR3 is 15 residues. Germline CDR1 and CDR2: SGDLS and YYNGEE. Trimming cost V 0 bases and J 3 bases; bases outside gene matches: 3. The CDR3, as DNA: TGTGCCAGCAGCGTAGGGGGACAGTTCAATCAGCCCCAGCATTTT. It yields the protein CASSVGGQFNQPQHF.

This clonotype was seen ten or more times. The chain joins TRBV13 to TRBJ2-5; D is undetermined. Germline CDR1 is PRHDT and CDR2 is FYEKMQ (reference sequence). The V end was cut by 3 bases, the J end by 6 bases, with 5 bases between. This CDR3 comprises 11 residues. Written as DNA, the CDR3 is TGTGCCAGCAGCTTCGGACAGACCCAGTACTTC. Its translation: CASSFGQTQYF.

The gene calls are TRBV6-1 and TRBJ1-5; D is ambiguous. The germline CDR1 and CDR2 sequences are MNHNS and SASEGT. This CDR3 comprises 15 residues. Trimming stripped 7 bases from V and 3 bases from J, with 16 bases between. DNA for the CDR3: TGTGCCAGCACTCCCGACCTAGGACCCAATCAGCCCCAGCATTTT. This sequence encodes CASTPDLGPNQPQHF.

This clonotype was recorded a few times. Here the CDR3 reads CASSTTGTGNTGELFF. Written as DNA, the CDR3 is TGTGCCAGCAGCACGACCGGGACAGGGAACACCGGGGAGCTGTTTTTT. This chain links TRBV5-4 with TRBJ2-2; 8 bases fit TRBD1. Germline CDR1 and CDR2: SGHNT and YYREEE (reference sequence). Trimming took 4 bases from V and 1 from J; bases not matched to a gene: 6. The CDR3 length is 16 residues. Full variable domain (rest looked up from reference TRBV5-4 and TRBJ2-2): ETGVTQSPTHLIKTRGQQVTLRCSSQSGHNTVSWYQQALGQGPQFIFQYYREEENGRGNFPPRFSGLQFPNYSSELNVNALELDDSALYLCASSTTGTGNTGELFFGEGSRLTVL.

This clonotype was counted many times. The V and J genes are TRBV30 and TRBJ1-1, with 8 bases matching TRBD1. Losses at the gene ends were 3 bases for V and 1 base for J; bases not matched to a gene: 4. Germline CDR1 GTSNPN, CDR2 SVGIG (reference sequence). This CDR3 is 14 amino acids long. The DNA for the CDR3 is TGTGCCTGGAGATACAGGGGGGGGAACACTGAAGCTTTCTTT. This sequence encodes CAWRYRGGNTEAFF.

There are a few counts of this clonotype. The V call is TRBV5-6, the J call TRBJ1-5; D is unclear. CDR3 length equals 16 residues. Trimming took off 3 bases at V and 0 bases at J, with 13 bases between the two ends. Germline-derived CDR1 and CDR2 are SGHDT and YYEEEE. Here the CDR3 reads CASSSRTDLSNQPQHF. In DNA, the CDR3 is TGTGCCAGCAGCTCACGGACGGACCTTAGCAATCAGCCCCAGCATTTT.

This clonotype was seen many times. This rearrangement joins TRBV2 to TRBJ2-7, with D possibly TRBD1 on 5 matching bases. This CDR3 is 10 amino acids long. The germline CDR1 and CDR2 sequences are SNHLY and FYNNEI. V dropped 7 bases and J dropped 5 bases, with 6 bases sitting between them. The CDR3 is CASTRDEQYF. The DNA for the CDR3 is TGTGCCAGCACCAGGGACGAGCAGTACTTC.

There are many counts of this clonotype. The chain recombines TRBV20-1 with TRBJ2-1; 10 bases map to TRBD2. Germline CDR1 is DFQATT and CDR2 is SNEGSKA (reference sequence). V dropped 0 bases and J dropped 8; count of bases not matched to a gene: 7. CDR3 length: 15 residues. Written as DNA, the CDR3 is TGCAGTGCTAGAGATCCCAGCGGGAGGGGGCATGAGCAGTTCTTC. It codes for CSARDPSGRGHEQFF.

The chain has TRBV5-1 and TRBJ2-3; 10 nucleotides agree with TRBD2. CDR1 is SGHRS and CDR2 is YFSETQ in the germline V gene. J gave up 2 bases and V 5 bases, and 8 bases lay outside the gene matches. This CDR3 region has 16 residues. DNA of the CDR3: TGCGCCAGCAGTAGAGGCCTAGCGGGAGACACAGATACGCAGTATTTT. Its protein product is CASSRGLAGDTDTQYF.

On this clonotype itself: A junction boundary mismatches the germline segment, possibly from a read error. The chain combines TRBV2 with TRBJ2-5; the D is unclear. Looked up from germline, CDR1 is SNHLY and CDR2 is FYNNEI. The CDR3 sequence is 14 residues long. The CDR3 reads CASSDLWIVEGTNF. The CDR3 bases are TGTGCCAGCAGTGATTTATGGATTGTGGAAGGCACAAACTTC.

This clonotype was recorded at least ten times. The chain combines TRBV3-1 with TRBJ2-1; D uncertain. This CDR3 spans 16 amino acids. The V and J ends lost 4 bases and 7 bases respectively, with 20 bases between them. Germline V CDR1 and CDR2: LGHDT, YNNKEL (reference sequence). The CDR3: CASSPLWRGARNEQFF. CDR3 DNA: TGTGCCAGCAGCCCTCTCTGGCGCGGAGCAAGGAATGAGCAGTTCTTC.

This rearrangement joins TRBV29-1 to TRBJ2-1, with 11 positions matching TRBD2. V dropped 6 bases and J dropped 7; count of bases not matched to a gene: 11. This CDR3 is built from 15 residues. Germline V gene data show CDR1 as SQVTM and CDR2 as ANQGSEA. The DNA for the CDR3 is TGCAGCGTGGCCGTTACTAGCGGGAGTGGGAATGAGCAGTTCTTC. This codes for CSVAVTSGSGNEQFF.

The chain is built from TRBV5-1 and TRBJ1-6; possibly TRBD1 for D (5 bases). Looked up from germline, CDR1 is SGHRS and CDR2 is YFSETQ. The CDR3 has 17 residues. Trimming stripped 0 bases from V and 6 bases from J, with 16 bases between. As DNA, the CDR3 is TGCGCCAGCAGCTTGGGACAGACACCGAACGTTAATTCACCCCTCCACTTT. Its protein is CASSLGQTPNVNSPLHF.

V usage is TRBV27 and J usage is TRBJ1-5, with 7 bases identical to TRBD1. Germline CDR1 MNHEY, CDR2 SMNVEV (reference sequence). CDR3 length: 14 residues. V was clipped by 8 bases and J by 2 bases; unmatched bases: 6. CDR3 coding DNA: TGTGCCAGCCAACCAGGACAGGGCAATCAGCCCCAGCATTTT. Protein: CASQPGQGNQPQHF.

The chain carries TRBV4-1 and TRBJ1-3, with 7 bases matching TRBD1. CDR3 length: 15 residues. Germline values: CDR1 MGHRA, CDR2 YSYEKL. J was trimmed by 2 bases and V by 5 bases; bases with no gene match: 6. The CDR3 sequence is CASSSSDRAGNTIYF. The DNA of the CDR3 is TGCGCCAGCAGCTCCTCCGACAGGGCTGGAAACACCATATATTTT.

There are a few counts of this clonotype. The V and J genes are TRBV15 and TRBJ1-2, with D perhaps matching TRBD1 (5 bases). The ends were cut back, 0 bases at V and 4 bases at J, with 9 bases in the middle. This CDR3 is 14 amino acids long. Germline values: CDR1 LNHNV, CDR2 YYDKDF (reference sequence). Written as DNA, the CDR3 is TGTGCCACCAGCAGAGATACCCAGGGCTATGGCTACACCTTC. This gives the protein CATSRDTQGYGYTF.

There are many counts of this clonotype. The genes are TRBV7-2 and TRBJ1-1; D may be TRBD1 (6 bases). Germline assignment: CDR1 SGHTA and CDR2 FQGNSA. Deletions cut 5 bases from V and 10 bases from J, with 17 bases between. This CDR3 is 13 amino acids long. CDR3 bases: TGTGCCAGCAGCCCCGGTCCTACAGGGTTAGCTTTCTTT. Its translation is CASSPGPTGLAFF.

As concerns this clonotype: This could be a read error, since a much larger clone is one nucleotide away. The CDR3, as DNA: TGTGCCAGCAGCACCCAGACAGCCACCGATGGCTACACCTTC. It is translated as CASSTQTATDGYTF. The chain links TRBV28 to TRBJ1-2; a possible D gene is TRBD1 (5 bases). V was shortened by 6 bases and J by 6 bases, with 17 bases between the two germline ends. The CDR3 is made up of 14 amino acids. CDR1 is MDHEN and CDR2 is SYDVKM in the germline V gene.

This clonotype was observed a few times. The CDR3 nucleotides read TGTGCCAGCAGCTCCGGTGGGGGTTGGGACTACGAGCAGTACTTC. It translates to CASSSGGGWDYEQYF. The chain links TRBV7-9 to TRBJ2-7; perhaps D is TRBD1 or TRBD2 (5 bases each). Germline V CDR1 and CDR2: SEHNR, FQNEAQ (reference sequence). The CDR3 is made up of 15 amino acids. V lost 4 bases and J lost 3, with 16 bases in between.

This clonotype was seen many times. V is TRBV7-8 and J is TRBJ1-2; a possible D gene is TRBD1 (5 bases). The CDR3 is 13 amino acids. From germline, CDR1 is SGHVS and CDR2 FQNEAQ. V was cut by 5 bases and J by 3 bases, with 10 bases left in between. The CDR3 reads CASSLEGYYGYTF. CDR3 bases: TGTGCCAGCAGCCTCGAGGGGTACTATGGCTACACCTTC.

The chain uses TRBV7-9 and TRBJ2-3, with D unresolved. The DNA end is more similar to TRBJ1-5, so the J call may be wrong. Per the germline V gene, CDR1 is SEHNR and CDR2 is FQNEAQ (reference sequence). This CDR3 is 12 amino acids long. The CDR3 DNA sequence: TGTGCCAGCAGCTTATTGGCAGATACGCAGCATTTT. It codes for CASSLLADTQHF.

Only a few counts were recorded for this clonotype. The chain employs TRBV9 and TRBJ2-1; D ambiguous. The CDR3 runs 12 residues. V lost 0 bases to trimming and J lost 7 bases, with 5 bases between them. Looked up from germline, CDR1 is SGDLS and CDR2 is YYNGEE. CDR3 sequence: CASSVDHNEQFF. The CDR3, as DNA: TGTGCCAGCAGCGTAGATCATAATGAGCAGTTCTTC.

This clonotype was observed a few times. The genes are TRBV6-1 and TRBJ2-7, with D uncertain. The CDR3 loop spans 12 amino acids. The germline CDR1 and CDR2 sequences are MNHNS and SASEGT. Trimming shortened V by 8 bases and J by 5 bases, and 13 bases separated the two germline ends. For the CDR3, the DNA is TGTGCCAGCTCCCCCACAATGGACGAGCAGTACTTC. This translates into CASSPTMDEQYF.

This clonotype was observed many times. The chain joins TRBV7-8 to TRBJ1-1, with D hard to call. Germline assignment: CDR1 SGHVS and CDR2 FQNEAQ. V was pared by 2 bases and J by 4 bases, with 11 bases between. The CDR3 runs 14 residues. CDR3 nucleotide sequence: TGTGCCAGCAGCTTAAACGTGGGGAGCACTGAAGCTTTCTTT. It translates to CASSLNVGSTEAFF.

This rearrangement joins TRBV5-1 to TRBJ1-5, with TRBD1 as a possible D gene (6 bases). The CDR3 extends over 19 amino acids. V was pared by 6 bases and J by 0 bases, with 25 bases between. Per germline, CDR1 SGHRS and CDR2 YFSETQ. The CDR3, as DNA: TGCGCCAGCACCTATAAGGGCAGGGGACGTTCGAATAGCAATCAGCCCCAGCATTTT. It is translated as CASTYKGRGRSNSNQPQHF.

This clonotype was seen many times. V usage is TRBV20-1 and J usage is TRBJ2-7; tentatively, D is TRBD2 (5 bases). The CDR3 covers 13 residues. Trimming took off 0 bases at V and 3 bases at J, with 9 bases between the two ends. The germline V gene encodes CDR1 DFQATT and CDR2 SNEGSKA (reference sequence). CDR3 residues: CSARDASIYEQYF. The CDR3 coding sequence is TGCAGTGCTAGAGATGCTAGCATCTACGAGCAGTACTTC.

The sample holds a few counts of this clonotype. DNA for the CDR3: TGTGCCAGCAGTGGGGTGGGTGGGCTGATTAGCACAGATACGCAGTATTTT. It codes for CASSGVGGLISTDTQYF. V usage is TRBV6-1 and J usage is TRBJ2-3; no definite D call. The germline V gene encodes CDR1 MNHNS and CDR2 SASEGT. The V and J ends lost 4 bases and 0 bases respectively, with 17 bases between them. CDR3 length: 17 residues.

This clonotype was found many times. V is TRBV3-1 and J is TRBJ2-1; D gene ambiguous. Germline V gives CDR1 LGHDT, CDR2 YNNKEL (reference sequence). V was trimmed by 5 bases and J by 9 bases, leaving 11 bases between them. The CDR3 runs 12 residues. DNA for the CDR3: TGTGCCAGCAGCTCTGGGATGAGTGAGCAGTTCTTC. Its protein product is CASSSGMSEQFF.